The 14 T cell receptor beta chains reported below all come from one sample, sequenced in a study of T cell responses to AZD1222 COVID-19 vaccine. TCRdb's table, derived via immunoSEQ multiplex PCR, lists solely in-frame clones and lacks some. This sample yields tens of thousands of clones, of which roughly 80% are seen a single time; roughly 20% belongs to the top ten. The sample in question was peripheral blood, obtained on day 0 of AZD1222 vaccination. The receptors stem from an adult in good health.

The rearrangement uses TRBV19 and TRBJ1-2; unclear D gene. The CDR3 covers 14 residues. Germline-derived CDR1 and CDR2 are LNHDA and SQIVND (reference sequence). V was shortened by 2 bases and J by 3 bases, with 10 bases between the two germline ends. CDR3 amino acids: CASSIPGKHYGYTF. CDR3 sequence (DNA): TGTGCCAGTAGTATACCGGGGAAACACTATGGCTACACCTTC.

V is TRBV7-9 and J is TRBJ2-3; 9 bases map to TRBD2. This CDR3 comprises 15 residues. V was clipped by 1 base and J by 6 bases; unmatched bases: 5. The germline gives CDR1 SEHNR, CDR2 FQNEAQ (reference sequence). As DNA, the CDR3 is TGTGCCAGCAGCTTAGTGCGGGAGGGCCCCGATACGCAGTATTTT. This encodes CASSLVREGPDTQYF.

This chain links TRBV7-9 with TRBJ2-2; D perhaps matches TRBD2 (6 bases). Germline loops: CDR1 SEHNR, CDR2 FQNEAQ (reference sequence). V shed 1 base and J shed 2 bases, with 11 bases lying between them. CDR3 size: 16 residues. As DNA, the CDR3 is TGTGCCAGCAGCTTAGGATCCGGGGGAAACACCGGGGAGCTGTTTTTT. Translating it yields CASSLGSGGNTGELFF. Together with reference TRBV7-9 and TRBJ2-2, the CDR3 gives the full variable domain: DTGVSQNPRHKITKRGQNVTFRCDPISEHNRLYWYRQTLGQGPEFLTYFQNEAQLEKSRLLSDRFSAERPKGSFSTLEIQRTEQGDSAMYLCASSLGSGGNTGELFFGEGSRLTVL.

The rearrangement joins TRBV28 to TRBJ1-1; D not resolved. The CDR3 covers 13 residues. Germline V gene data show CDR1 as MDHEN and CDR2 as SYDVKM. V was clipped by 5 bases and J by 3 bases, with 10 bases between them. CDR3 loop: CASSPSLYTEAFF. CDR3 DNA sequence: TGTGCCAGCAGTCCCTCCCTATACACTGAAGCTTTCTTT.

The gene calls are TRBV6-1 and TRBJ1-1; D possibly corresponds to TRBD1 (5 bases). CDR1 MNHNS and CDR2 SASEGT come from the germline V gene. The CDR3 totals 14 residues. Trimming shortened V by 2 bases and J by 10 bases, and 17 bases separated the two germline ends. The CDR3 nucleotides are TGTGCCAGCAGTGAATGGTCGGGCAGCGGGGCAGCTTTCTTT. Translation gives CASSEWSGSGAAFF.

The chain employs TRBV6-1 and TRBJ1-2, with D perhaps TRBD1 (6 bases). The CDR3 totals 14 residues. V lost 0 bases and J 2 bases, leaving 7 bases between the germline ends. The germline gives CDR1 MNHNS, CDR2 SASEGT. The CDR3 DNA reads TGTGCCAGCAGTGAAGCCCAGGGGAACTATGGCTACACCTTC. Protein: CASSEAQGNYGYTF.

J is TRBJ2-7 and V is TRBV7-2; D perhaps matches TRBD2 (5 bases). This CDR3 has 14 residues. Germline CDR1 SGHTA, CDR2 FQGNSA. With 1 base removed from V and 3 bases from J, the gap between germline ends came to 10 bases. CDR3 amino acids: CASSLDPGSYEQYF. The CDR3 nucleotides are TGTGCCAGCAGCTTAGATCCGGGGAGCTACGAGCAGTACTTC.

This clone was seen once. The chain couples TRBV10-1 to TRBJ2-1; D might be TRBD2 (5 bases). The CDR3 sequence is 13 residues long. V gave up 8 bases and J gave up 2 bases, with 10 bases separating them. Looked up from germline, CDR1 is WNHNN and CDR2 is SYGVQD (reference sequence). Here the CDR3 DNA reads TGCGCCAGCGCTCTAGCCCCCTACAATGAGCAGTTCTTC. Encoded protein: CASALAPYNEQFF.

The V call is TRBV5-4, the J call TRBJ2-1; D is unresolved. Trimming stripped 1 base from V and 3 bases from J, with 8 bases between. Germline loops: CDR1 SGHNT, CDR2 YYREEE (reference sequence). The length of the CDR3 is 14 residues. CDR3 coding DNA: TGTGCCAGCAGCTTGTATGGCGGCTACAATGAGCAGTTCTTC. Its protein is CASSLYGGYNEQFF.

The chain combines TRBV25-1 with TRBJ1-6, with 7 bases matching TRBD1. The germline V gene encodes CDR1 MGHDK and CDR2 SYGVNS. The CDR3 runs to 14 residues. Trimming removed 6 bases from V and 9 bases from J; junction bases left unmatched: 8. The CDR3, as DNA: TGTGCCAGCAGCGCGACAGGGTGGAGTTCACCCCTCCACTTT. It yields the protein CASSATGWSSPLHF.

The chain uses TRBV19 and TRBJ2-5; tentative D call: TRBD1 (6 bases). Germline V CDR1 and CDR2: LNHDA, SQIVND (reference sequence). This CDR3 is built from 13 residues. The V and J ends lost 5 bases and 4 bases respectively, with 11 bases between them. Written as DNA, the CDR3 is TGTGCCAGTAGTCCAGGGGCGGGAGAGACCCAGTACTTC. It translates to CASSPGAGETQYF.

The chain links TRBV10-3 to TRBJ1-5; D not certain. Between the trimmed V and J ends, which lost 7 bases and 1 base, there was a span of 11 bases. This CDR3 spans 14 amino acids. Germline CDR1 reads ENHRY; CDR2 reads SYGVKD. The CDR3 spells CAIKGTASNQPQHF. The CDR3 DNA is TGTGCCATCAAAGGAACAGCCAGCAATCAGCCCCAGCATTTT.

This chain connects TRBV4-2 to TRBJ2-7; 7 bases are a match to TRBD1. Germline-derived CDR1 and CDR2 are LGHNA and YNFKEQ. There are 17 residues in the CDR3. Losses at the gene ends were 0 bases for V and 3 bases for J; bases not matched to a gene: 11. The CDR3 DNA sequence: TGTGCCAGCAGCCAAGAAGGGGACAGCGCTTCTCACTACGAGCAGTACTTC. It codes for CASSQEGDSASHYEQYF.

The chain has TRBV14 and TRBJ2-7; 7 bases line up with TRBD1. Per germline, CDR1 SGHDN and CDR2 FVKESK. This CDR3 contains 12 residues. J lost 6 bases, V lost 6 bases, and 5 bases had no gene match. The CDR3 spells CASSTGVGEQYF. In DNA form, the CDR3 reads TGTGCCAGCAGTACAGGGGTGGGCGAGCAGTACTTC.